This TCR beta chain was recorded in a study of T cells in Graves' hyperthyroidism and ophthalmopathy. Per the germline V gene, CDR1 is DFQATT and CDR2 is SNEGSKA (reference sequence). V shed 1 base, J shed 4 bases, and the junction held 8 bases outside the gene matches. This CDR3 spans 15 amino acids. Study-wide results and limits: Ophthalmopathy was predicted by the model a median of roughly 6.7 months ahead of onset.

TCR beta CDR3 sequences were amplified from RNA transcripts. Researchers ran a first-round RT-PCR on the TCR CDR3 using the HTBI primer set. A single record per CDR3 protein comes from TCRdb applying MiXCR to the multiplex PCR reads. The sample lists approximately 300,000 distinct CDR3 sequences, over 15% occurring once. For this clonotype: What it binds is unknown.

Sequences were obtained from blood. This clonotype originated in a woman aged 55-70 years with Graves' ophthalmopathy. This rearrangement joins TRBV20-1 to TRBJ2-7, with 9 bases matching TRBD1. The CDR3 protein is CSARGAGTGIYEQYF. CDR3 sequence (DNA): TGCAGTGCTAGAGGTGCCGGGACAGGGATATACGAGCAGTACTTC.